These 6 T cell receptor beta chains were all obtained from the same sample, sequenced in a study of shared clonotypes between healthy human individuals. Measured with immunoSEQ multiplex PCR; TCRdb has only the in-frame clones, and not every one. This sample has a few hundred thousand clones, with roughly 84% found just once. Sequencing was performed on memory CD8+ T cells sorted from blood. Stated subset: CD45RO+ cells pooled with CCR7-negative TemRA cells. All receptors derive from a man younger than 35 in good health.

The chain is built from TRBV12-2 and TRBJ2-3; the DNA was not compared with TRBD2, the D call given in the table. TRBV12-2 is noted as a pseudogene. The CDR3 is 18 amino acids. The CDR3 loop is CASRLPLSGTSGADTQYF. The CDR3 DNA sequence: TGTGCAAGTCGCTTGCCACTCTCGGGGACTAGTGGCGCAGATACGCAGTATTTT.

The gene calls are TRBV5-8 and TRBJ2-1, with no clear D. This CDR3 comprises 16 residues. Trimming took off 7 bases at V and 4 bases at J, with 21 bases between the two ends. Germline CDR1 SGHTS, CDR2 YDEGEE. The CDR3, as DNA: TGTGCCAGCCAGATAACACCCGGGCCCTATTACAATGAGCAGTTCTTC. It is translated as CASQITPGPYYNEQFF.

The chain has TRBV7-8 and TRBJ2-3; unclear D gene. The CDR3 sequence is 19 residues long. Germline CDR1 and CDR2: SGHVS and FQNEAQ. V was clipped by 7 bases and J by 6 bases, with 32 bases between them. CDR3 DNA: TGTGCCAGCATCCCCCCCCCGGGCGTCCCAGCGAGCTCTTGGGATACGCAGTATTTT. This translates into CASIPPPGVPASSWDTQYF.

The chain has TRBV11-2 and TRBJ2-3, with 11 bases identical to TRBD1. Germline-derived CDR1 and CDR2 are SGHAT and FQNNGV. The CDR3 has 15 amino acids. The trim removed 3 bases at V and 3 bases at J, leaving 2 bases unmatched. The CDR3 reads CASSFWDRGTDTQYF. The CDR3 DNA reads TGTGCCAGCAGCTTCTGGGACAGGGGGACAGATACGCAGTATTTT.

V and J are TRBV6-6 and TRBJ1-5; D may be TRBD1 (6 bases). The CDR3 is 13 residues long. From germline, CDR1 is MNHNY and CDR2 SVGAGI (reference sequence). V was shortened by 6 bases and J by 6 bases, with 12 bases between the two germline ends. The CDR3 DNA sequence: TGTGCCAGCAGCCCTACAGGGCTTCAGCCCCAGCATTTT. Translated: CASSPTGLQPQHF.

Of note for this clone: This sample also contains other DNA sequences that code for the same CDR3. The chain has TRBV9 and TRBJ2-3, with 7 bases aligning to TRBD2. J was trimmed by 2 bases and V by 0 bases; bases with no gene match: 3. CDR1 SGDLS and CDR2 YYNGEE come from the germline V gene. The CDR3 runs 15 residues. CDR3 coding DNA: TGTGCCAGCAGCGTAGAGGGAGGGCTCACAGATACGCAGTATTTT. Translated, it gives CASSVEGGLTDTQYF.